The clone carrying this T cell receptor beta chain was observed a few times. These data belong to a study of T cells in Graves' hyperthyroidism and ophthalmopathy. Disease lasting under 3 months, a NOSPECS grade of at least 4, and a Clinical Activity Score of at least 3 were features of the ophthalmopathy patients. Exclusion criteria comprised uncontrolled infection, other autoimmune disease, pregnancy or lactation. Template material for amplifying TCR beta CDR3 regions consisted of RNA transcripts. First-round RT-PCR targeting the TCR CDR3 was performed with the HTBI primer set. TCRdb itself ran the multiplex PCR reads through MiXCR, one entry per CDR3 protein. The sample consists of 250,000 to 300,000 distinct CDR3 sequences, 15% to 20% of them appearing once. Germline V gives CDR1 DFQATT, CDR2 SNEGSKA (reference sequence). The CDR3 is made up of 13 amino acids. Deletions cut 0 bases from V and 2 bases from J, with 8 bases between.

The TCR originated in a man in his fifties or sixties with Graves' ophthalmopathy. The chain employs TRBV20-1 and TRBJ2-7; D gene uncertain. Specimen: blood. Written as DNA, the CDR3 is TGCAGTGCTAGAGACGCCAGCACCTACGAGCAGTACTTC. Translating it yields CSARDASTYEQYF.